These 3 T cell receptor beta chains originate from one sample sequenced in a study of T cells in Graves' hyperthyroidism and ophthalmopathy. TCR beta CDR3 region amplification was performed from RNA transcripts. TCR CDR3 regions were first amplified by RT-PCR with HTBI primers. TCRdb redid the calling of the multiplex PCR reads with MiXCR, one entry per CDR3 protein. The data contain some 570,000 distinct CDR3 sequences, approximately 14% of them singletons. Material: blood. These receptors all come from a woman aged 18-29 years with Graves' ophthalmopathy.

In this sample, this clonotype turned up a few times. CDR3 sequence: CASSRPTQGGNQPQHF. The CDR3 DNA reads TGCGCCAGCAGCCGACCAACTCAGGGAGGCAATCAGCCCCAGCATTTT. The rearrangement uses TRBV4-1 and TRBJ1-5, with a possible D match to TRBD1 (5 bases). The CDR3 contains 16 residues. The germline V gene has CDR1 MGHRA and CDR2 YSYEKL. V was pared by 4 bases and J by 2 bases, with 15 bases between.

This clonotype turned up a few times. The chain combines TRBV5-5 with TRBJ2-1; 8 bases fit TRBD2. V trimming: 3 bases; J trimming: 4 bases; junction bases outside the gene matches: 6. Germline CDR1 reads SGHKS; CDR2 reads YYEKEE (reference sequence). The CDR3 has 15 residues. CDR3 region: CASSSLSGRYNEQFF. CDR3 DNA: TGTGCCAGCAGCTCCTTAAGCGGGAGATACAATGAGCAGTTCTTC.

This clonotype has a handful of counts. CDR3 DNA: TGTGCCAGCAGCTTGGCAGCGGGATCTGGGGCCAACGTCCTGACTTTC. Encoded protein: CASSLAAGSGANVLTF. The chain uses TRBV5-5 and TRBJ2-6, with 7 bases fitting TRBD2. Germline loops: CDR1 SGHKS, CDR2 YYEKEE (reference sequence). The CDR3 runs to 16 residues. Trimming cost V 0 bases and J 1 base; bases outside gene matches: 1.